Below, 8 T cell receptor beta chains from the same sample are listed, as sequenced in a study of OX40 agonist ivuxolimab in advanced cancers. Produced via immunoSEQ multiplex PCR; TCRdb's table is partial and in-frame only. Of about 6,100 clones in the sample, more than 60% are singletons; the top ten hold 25%. The source was CD4+ or CD8+ T cells sorted from blood, collected in a trial of the OX40 agonist ivuxolimab. These receptors all come from an adult with an advanced solid tumor such as melanoma, head and neck, liver or kidney cancer.

The chain recombines TRBV29-1 with TRBJ1-4; 7 bases fit TRBD1. The junction had 11 bases not matched to a gene; V was cut back by 6 bases and J by 7 bases. Per the germline V gene, CDR1 is SQVTM and CDR2 is ANQGSEA. The CDR3 extends over 14 amino acids. CDR3 nucleotide sequence: TGCAGCGTGGTCATACAGGGGATTGGTGAAAAACTGTTTTTT. Translation gives CSVVIQGIGEKLFF.

The count of this clone is one. This rearrangement joins TRBV19 to TRBJ2-6; unclear D gene. The CDR3 sequence is 13 residues long. With 6 bases removed from V and 0 bases from J, the gap between germline ends came to 3 bases. Looked up from germline, CDR1 is LNHDA and CDR2 is SQIVND (reference sequence). The CDR3 loop is CASRASGANVLTF. The CDR3, as DNA: TGTGCCAGTAGGGCCTCTGGGGCCAACGTCCTGACTTTC. The variable domain in full, completed from reference TRBV19 and TRBJ2-6, reads DGGITQSPKYLFRKEGQNVTLSCEQNLNHDAMYWYRQDPGQGLRLIYYSQIVNDFQKGDIAEGYSVSREKKESFPLTVTSAQKNPTAFYLCASRASGANVLTFGAGSRLTVL.

This chain uses TRBV4-1 with TRBJ2-7; TRBD1 agrees at 10 bases. J lost 0 bases, V lost 0 bases, and 14 bases had no gene match. The germline gives CDR1 MGHRA, CDR2 YSYEKL. The CDR3 runs 20 residues. CDR3 loop: CASSQDFGTGAQSSSYEQYF. DNA of the CDR3: TGCGCCAGCAGCCAAGATTTCGGGACAGGGGCACAATCGAGCTCCTACGAGCAGTACTTC.

The rearrangement joins TRBV2 to TRBJ2-3, with 7 bases matching TRBD2. The germline V gene encodes CDR1 SNHLY and CDR2 FYNNEI. V dropped 2 bases and J dropped 7; count of bases not matched to a gene: 6. CDR3 size: 14 residues. CDR3 protein: CASSERGGVHTQYF. CDR3 nucleotides: TGTGCCAGCAGTGAAAGGGGAGGGGTTCATACGCAGTATTTT.

This sequence joins TRBV18 and TRBJ2-5, with D perhaps being TRBD1 or TRBD2 (5 bases each). There are 14 residues in the CDR3. With 0 bases removed from V and 4 bases from J, the gap between germline ends came to 9 bases. Germline V gives CDR1 KGHSH, CDR2 LQKENI. The CDR3 sequence is CASSPPGERETQYF. The DNA for the CDR3 is TGTGCCAGCTCACCACCGGGGGAACGAGAGACCCAGTACTTC.

This clone is medium-sized by share. The chain joins TRBV7-9 to TRBJ1-2, with D uncertain. Between the trimmed V and J ends, which lost 2 bases and 6 bases, there was a span of 13 bases. There are 14 residues in the CDR3. Germline-derived CDR1 and CDR2 are SEHNR and FQNEAQ (reference sequence). CDR3: CASSLSMAPDGYTF. CDR3 coding DNA: TGTGCCAGCAGCTTATCGATGGCCCCCGATGGCTACACCTTC.

V usage is TRBV30 and J usage is TRBJ2-1; TRBD2 matches 8 bases. CDR1 is GTSNPN and CDR2 is SVGIG in the germline V gene (reference sequence). CDR3 length: 14 residues. With V trimmed by 3 bases and J by 1 base, 2 bases remained unmatched. CDR3 sequence (DNA): TGTGCCTGGAGCCTAGCGGGTTCCTACAATGAGCAGTTCTTC. This gives the protein CAWSLAGSYNEQFF.

J is TRBJ2-7 and V is TRBV6-5; D remains ambiguous. The CDR3 sequence is 12 residues long. Germline V CDR1 and CDR2: MNHEY, SVGAGI. Trimming pared 5 bases from V and 3 bases from J, leaving 8 bases between. CDR3 DNA: TGTGCCAGCAGTGAACCCCGCTACGAGCAGTACTTC. As protein: CASSEPRYEQYF.